These 20 T cell receptor beta chains were all obtained from the same sample, sequenced in a study of cytomegalovirus exposure and HLA in healthy donors. The repertoire was sequenced with immunoSEQ multiplex PCR; TCRdb's copy has only in-frame clones and lacks some. The sample records 150,000 to 250,000 clones, 84% being singletons. The sample consisted of PBMCs. The receptor source for this set is a woman in her 30s in good health and CMV-seropositive.

This clone was counted a single time. The J gene is TRBJ1-2, the V gene TRBV28; D might be TRBD1 (6 bases). V was clipped by 7 bases and J by 5 bases, with 17 bases between them. CDR1 and CDR2 (germline): MDHEN, SYDVKM. The CDR3 sequence is 14 residues long. The chain's CDR3 is CASIVGGGAYGYTF. DNA for the CDR3: TGTGCCAGCATCGTTGGGGGCGGAGCATATGGCTACACCTTC.

V usage is TRBV29-1 and J usage is TRBJ2-7; 12 nucleotides agree with TRBD2. Unmatched junction bases numbered 2, after V lost 7 bases and J lost 4 bases. The CDR3 sequence is 12 residues long. Germline CDR1 reads SQVTM; CDR2 reads ANQGSEA. The CDR3 spells CSAGTSGYEQYF. The CDR3 DNA follows: TGCAGCGCGGGGACTAGCGGGTACGAGCAGTACTTC.

The chain joins TRBV5-6 to TRBJ2-1; D gene ambiguous. Germline V gene data show CDR1 as SGHDT and CDR2 as YYEEEE. The CDR3 is 14 amino acids. Between the trimmed V and J ends, which lost 4 bases and 0 bases, there was a span of 8 bases. CDR3 region: CASSVVSSYNEQFF. The CDR3 coding sequence is TGTGCCAGCAGCGTCGTGAGCTCCTACAATGAGCAGTTCTTC.

This chain joins TRBV4-1 and TRBJ2-1; TRBD2 aligns across 11 bases. Germline V gene data show CDR1 as MGHRA and CDR2 as YSYEKL. J was trimmed by 5 bases and V by 2 bases; bases with no gene match: 5. The CDR3 loop spans 16 amino acids. CDR3 protein: CASSQSLAGVNNEQFF. The CDR3, as DNA: TGCGCCAGCAGCCAATCACTAGCGGGAGTCAACAATGAGCAGTTCTTC.

This sequence joins TRBV28 and TRBJ1-2; 12 nucleotides align to TRBD1. CDR3 length: 16 residues. After removal of 8 bases from V and 1 base from J, the junction contained 8 bases not matched to a gene. The germline CDR1 and CDR2 sequences are MDHEN and SYDVKM. The CDR3 DNA follows: TGTGCCAGCGAATCCGGGACAGGGGGCAGTAACTATGGCTACACCTTC. This sequence encodes CASESGTGGSNYGYTF.

The count of this clone is one. This CDR3 is CASSVLAGAAEQFF. The DNA for the CDR3 is TGTGCCAGCAGTGTTCTAGCGGGAGCCGCTGAGCAGTTCTTC. The chain recombines TRBV25-1 with TRBJ2-1; the match to TRBD2 covers 10 bases. V dropped 4 bases and J dropped 9; count of bases not matched to a gene: 6. From germline, CDR1 is MGHDK and CDR2 SYGVNS. CDR3 length: 14 amino acids.

This clone was counted many times. The chain carries TRBV29-1 and TRBJ1-1; the D is unclear. CDR3 length: 12 residues. The germline V gene has CDR1 SQVTM and CDR2 ANQGSEA. V lost 5 bases and J lost 3, with 10 bases in between. CDR3 coding DNA: TGCAGCGTTCGGGGTTCGGACACTGAAGCTTTCTTT. Translation gives CSVRGSDTEAFF.

This chain joins TRBV2 and TRBJ1-3; the D is unclear. Germline CDR1 and CDR2: SNHLY and FYNNEI. With 10 bases removed from V and 2 bases from J, the gap between germline ends came to 15 bases. CDR3 length: 14 amino acids. CDR3 in amino acids: CATLKGGAGNTIYF. In nucleotides, the CDR3 is TGTGCCACGCTTAAGGGAGGAGCTGGAAACACCATATATTTT. Combining the CDR3 with reference TRBV2 and TRBJ1-3 gives the whole variable domain EPEVTQTPSHQVTQMGQEVILRCVPISNHLYFYWYRQILGQKVEFLVSFYNNEISEKSEIFDDQFSVERPDGSNFTLKIRSTKLEDSAMYFCATLKGGAGNTIYFGEGSWLTVV.

The chain couples TRBV28 to TRBJ1-5; D is perhaps TRBD1 (6 bases). Between the trimmed V and J ends, which lost 7 bases and 4 bases, there was a span of 11 bases. The CDR3 is 13 amino acids. Germline V gives CDR1 MDHEN, CDR2 SYDVKM. Here the CDR3 reads CASILQGNQPQHF. DNA for the CDR3: TGTGCCAGCATCCTCCAGGGGAATCAGCCCCAGCATTTT. The complete variable domain, with remaining parts taken from reference TRBV28 and TRBJ1-5, reads DVKVTQSSRYLVKRTGEKVFLECVQDMDHENMFWYRQDPGLGLRLIYFSYDVKMKEKGDIPEGYSVSREKKERFSLILESASTNQTSMYLCASILQGNQPQHFGDGTRLSIL.

The chain combines TRBV5-6 with TRBJ2-6; D is possibly TRBD1 (6 bases). This CDR3 has 18 residues. V was trimmed by 0 bases and J by 2 bases, leaving 15 bases between them. Germline CDR1 SGHDT, CDR2 YYEEEE. DNA of the CDR3: TGTGCCAGCAGCTTGGTGCCCCCCCACAGGGCTGGGGCCAACGTCCTGACTTTC. Protein: CASSLVPPHRAGANVLTF.

This chain joins TRBV15 and TRBJ2-1; 10 bases agree with TRBD2. V lost 5 bases, J lost 4 bases, and 11 bases stayed unmatched. This CDR3 has 17 amino acids. Germline assignment: CDR1 LNHNV and CDR2 YYDKDF (reference sequence). CDR3 in DNA: TGTGCCACCAGCGGGGGCATAACTAGCGGGATTTACAATGAGCAGTTCTTC. Translated, it gives CATSGGITSGIYNEQFF.

The chain uses TRBV9 and TRBJ2-1; the D gene is possibly TRBD2 (6 bases). Trimming took off 0 bases at V and 4 bases at J, with 11 bases between the two ends. Per germline, CDR1 SGDLS and CDR2 YYNGEE. This CDR3 is built from 15 residues. CDR3 nucleotides: TGTGCCAGCAGCGTAGGTTTCGGGACTTACAATGAGCAGTTCTTC. It codes for CASSVGFGTYNEQFF.

The chain links TRBV25-1 to TRBJ2-5; 8 bases line up with TRBD2. CDR3 length: 15 residues. CDR1 and CDR2 from the germline V gene are MGHDK and SYGVNS. The V gene end was trimmed by 5 bases and the J gene end by 1 base; junction bases not matched to a gene: 6. The CDR3 DNA reads as TGTGCCAGCAGTTCCCAGACTAGCGTCCAAGAGACCCAGTACTTC. Amino acids: CASSSQTSVQETQYF.

The chain uses TRBV5-1 and TRBJ1-1; unclear D gene. The CDR3 is made up of 13 amino acids. The V end was cut by 4 bases, the J end by 8 bases, with 15 bases between. Germline V gene lookup returns CDR1 SGHRS and CDR2 YFSETQ. The CDR3 here is CASSLPGVPEAFF. CDR3 nucleotides: TGCGCCAGCAGCCTCCCTGGAGTCCCAGAAGCTTTCTTT.

V usage is TRBV14 and J usage is TRBJ2-1; the match to TRBD2 covers 9 bases. The CDR3 length is 15 residues. Germline CDR1 is SGHDN and CDR2 is FVKESK. After removal of 6 bases from V and 2 bases from J, the junction contained 5 bases not matched to a gene. CDR3 sequence: CASSESGGPYNEQFF. The CDR3 nucleotides read TGTGCCAGCAGTGAAAGCGGGGGGCCCTACAATGAGCAGTTCTTC.

This chain links TRBV10-3 with TRBJ2-7, with D possibly TRBD1 on 6 matching bases. Germline V CDR1 and CDR2: ENHRY, SYGVKD. This CDR3 has 14 residues. V was clipped by 6 bases and J by 3 bases, with 15 bases between them. In nucleotides, the CDR3 is TGTGCCATCAGCCAAAATCGGGACAACTACGAGCAGTACTTC. Translation gives CAISQNRDNYEQYF.

Here the CDR3 reads CASSSTSATDTQYF. The CDR3 bases are TGTGCCAGCAGCTCGACTAGTGCAACAGATACGCAGTATTTT. The rearrangement uses TRBV6-5 and TRBJ2-3, with D possibly being TRBD2 (6 bases). Germline V CDR1 and CDR2: MNHEY, SVGAGI. The CDR3 length is 14 residues. V was shortened by 6 bases and J by 3 bases, with 13 bases between the two germline ends.

The CDR3 region has the DNA TGTGCCAGCAGTTTGCGACAGGGGGAGCAGTACTTC. Its protein is CASSLRQGEQYF. The chain carries TRBV27 and TRBJ2-7; 8 bases agree with TRBD1. The ends lost 3 bases at V and 7 bases at J; junction bases unmatched: 2. Germline CDR1 is MNHEY and CDR2 is SMNVEV (reference sequence). CDR3 size: 12 residues.

The CDR3 nucleotides read TGTGCCAGCAGGCGGGACAGGGGTCTGGGGGCCAACGTCCTGACTTTC. Its protein is CASRRDRGLGANVLTF. V and J are TRBV28 and TRBJ2-6, with 10 bases identical to TRBD1. Trimming removed 6 bases from V and 4 bases from J; junction bases left unmatched: 6. The CDR3 runs 16 residues. CDR1 is MDHEN, CDR2 SYDVKM, per germline. The full variable domain, with the rest looked up from reference TRBV28 and TRBJ2-6, is DVKVTQSSRYLVKRTGEKVFLECVQDMDHENMFWYRQDPGLGLRLIYFSYDVKMKEKGDIPEGYSVSREKKERFSLILESASTNQTSMYLCASRRDRGLGANVLTFGAGSRLTVL.

This rearrangement joins TRBV5-1 to TRBJ2-5; weak D call: TRBD1 (6 bases). This CDR3 has 14 amino acids. CDR1 and CDR2 from the germline V gene are SGHRS and YFSETQ. Trimming pared 4 bases from V and 0 bases from J, leaving 10 bases between. The CDR3, as DNA: TGCGCCAGCAGCACGGGGACAAACCAAGAGACCCAGTACTTC. Residues: CASSTGTNQETQYF.